This passage covers 12 T cell receptor beta chains from one sample sequenced in a study of T cell responses to AZD1222 COVID-19 vaccine. TCRdb keeps only in-frame clones here, not all; method: immunoSEQ multiplex PCR. The table shows some 95,000 clones, with around 86% occurring only once. This specimen consisted of peripheral blood, obtained on day 0 of AZD1222 vaccination. The receptors were gathered from an adult in good health.

V and J are TRBV11-3 and TRBJ1-1; TRBD1 matches at 8 bases. Germline assignment: CDR1 SGHNT and CDR2 YENEEA. The CDR3 has 14 residues. V trimming: 5 bases; J trimming: 4 bases; junction bases outside the gene matches: 6. The CDR3 spells CASSIGQGSTEAFF. The CDR3 region has the DNA TGTGCCAGCAGCATTGGACAGGGTTCCACTGAAGCTTTCTTT.

This rearrangement joins TRBV5-1 to TRBJ2-5, with a possible D match to TRBD2 (5 bases). CDR1 is SGHRS and CDR2 is YFSETQ in the germline V gene. V shed 2 bases and J shed 5 bases, with 13 bases lying between them. The CDR3 loop spans 14 amino acids. The CDR3, as DNA: TGCGCCAGCAGCTTTTTCGCGGGTTTGGAGACCCAGTACTTC. It is translated as CASSFFAGLETQYF.

V and J are TRBV10-3 and TRBJ1-1, with D maybe TRBD1 (6 bases). V was cut by 6 bases and J by 1 base, with 12 bases left in between. Per germline, CDR1 ENHRY and CDR2 SYGVKD. The CDR3 runs 14 residues. CDR3 sequence: CAIRSGTPNTEAFF. DNA of the CDR3: TGTGCCATCAGATCCGGGACACCGAACACTGAAGCTTTCTTT.

J is TRBJ2-3 and V is TRBV2; maybe TRBD2 (6 bases). This CDR3 is 15 amino acids long. Looked up from germline, CDR1 is SNHLY and CDR2 is FYNNEI. Trimming removed 4 bases from V and 0 bases from J, with 11 bases in between. CDR3 in DNA: TGTGCCAGCAGTGTAGCCGGGACTAGCACAGATACGCAGTATTTT. It encodes CASSVAGTSTDTQYF.

This clone turned up a few times. V is TRBV11-3 and J is TRBJ1-4; D gene ambiguous. The V and J ends lost 3 bases and 0 bases respectively, with 5 bases between them. This CDR3 contains 14 residues. CDR1 and CDR2 (germline): SGHNT, YENEEA. CDR3 residues: CASSFFATNEKLFF. The CDR3 coding sequence is TGTGCCAGCAGCTTTTTTGCAACTAATGAAAAACTGTTTTTT.

The V and J genes are TRBV5-1 and TRBJ1-6, with a possible D match to TRBD1 (6 bases). The CDR3 runs 15 residues. Germline V gene sequence: CDR1 SGHRS, CDR2 YFSETQ. The V gene lost 0 bases and the J gene lost 5 bases, with 9 bases spanning the gap. CDR3 residues: CASSLGTADNSPLHF. CDR3 coding DNA: TGCGCCAGCAGCTTGGGGACAGCCGATAATTCACCCCTCCACTTT. The whole variable domain, filled in from reference TRBV5-1 and TRBJ1-6, reads KAGVTQTPRYLIKTRGQQVTLSCSPISGHRSVSWYQQTPGQGLQFLFEYFSETQRNKGNFPGRFSGRQFSNSRSEMNVSTLELGDSALYLCASSLGTADNSPLHFGNGTRLTVT.

DNA for the CDR3: TGTGCCAGCAACATCGGGACAGGGGGTTACAATGAGCAGTTCTTC. This codes for CASNIGTGGYNEQFF. The V and J genes are TRBV2 and TRBJ2-1; 11 positions match TRBD1. Per germline, CDR1 SNHLY and CDR2 FYNNEI. This CDR3 is built from 15 residues. J was trimmed by 4 bases and V by 7 bases; bases with no gene match: 6.

The table lists this clone with a count of one. The V call is TRBV18, the J call TRBJ2-2; a possible D gene is TRBD2 (6 bases). Trimming removed 3 bases at V and 4 bases at J, with 15 bases between. Germline loops: CDR1 KGHSH, CDR2 LQKENI. The CDR3 totals 16 residues. The CDR3 nucleotides read TGTGCCAGCTCACCTTTCGGCGGGGCTGGCACCGGGGAGCTGTTTTTT. It specifies CASSPFGGAGTGELFF.

The chain is built from TRBV5-4 and TRBJ1-3, with no clear D. From germline, CDR1 is SGHNT and CDR2 YYREEE (reference sequence). The CDR3 spans 13 residues. Trimming removed 6 bases at V and 0 bases at J, with 7 bases between. CDR3 sequence (DNA): TGTGCCAGCACCCCGGACTCTGGAAACACCATATATTTT. Amino acids: CASTPDSGNTIYF.

The rearrangement uses TRBV10-1 and TRBJ2-3, with 13 bases identical to TRBD2. The CDR3 totals 15 residues. CDR1 is WNHNN, CDR2 SYGVQD, per germline (reference sequence). The trim removed 7 bases at V and 5 bases at J, leaving 6 bases unmatched. The CDR3 bases are TGCGCCAGCAACGGACTAGCGGGGGCACGAGATACGCAGTATTTT. Protein: CASNGLAGARDTQYF.

This chain joins TRBV19 and TRBJ2-7, with 8 bases fitting TRBD1. Trimming at V came to 4 bases and at J to 4 bases, leaving 9 bases not matched to a gene. The germline V gene encodes CDR1 LNHDA and CDR2 SQIVND (reference sequence). The CDR3 has 15 amino acids. As DNA, the CDR3 is TGTGCCAGTAGTACCTGGGGCAGGGGGCAGTACGAGCAGTACTTC. This sequence encodes CASSTWGRGQYEQYF.

This clone is a singleton in its sample. The chain couples TRBV2 to TRBJ1-2; D unclear. Trimming took off 3 bases at V and 3 bases at J, with 8 bases between the two ends. The CDR3 length is 13 residues. Per the germline V gene, CDR1 is SNHLY and CDR2 is FYNNEI. The CDR3 region is CASSEGLHYGYTF. CDR3 DNA sequence: TGTGCCAGCAGTGAGGGGTTGCACTATGGCTACACCTTC.